These T cell receptor beta chains were read from a single sample in a study of T cell changes during pregnancy in multiple sclerosis. The table came from immunoSEQ multiplex PCR; TCRdb's copy has only in-frame clones and leaves some out. This table holds approximately 66,000 clones, approximately 92% found once. Sequenced material: peripheral blood, taken in the third trimester of pregnancy. These receptors were collected from a female donor in good health, enrolled as a control in a pregnancy study. CDR3s include the opening cysteine and the closing phenylalanine or tryptophan. The order of the fields is J gene, V gene, clone size, D gene, CDR3 DNA, CDR3 protein. D genes are given only for firm matches. A row's size may be missing; if present it is once, few, many or a size class.

TRBJ2-5 TRBV11-3 once . TGTGCCAGCAGCCTAGGCGGGCAGAGACCCACCGGGGAGACCCAGTACTTC CASSLGGQRPTGETQYF
TRBJ1-2 TRBV2 . . TGTGCCAGCAGTGAAGTCCGGGATGCCTATGGCTACACCTTC CASSEVRDAYGYTF
TRBJ1-2 TRBV2 . . TGTGCCAGCCAGGAAACAAACTATGGCTACACCTTC CASQETNYGYTF
TRBJ2-3 TRBV6-6 . . TGTGCCAGCAGTCACAGGGAAGTGACAGATACGCAGTATTTT CASSHREVTDTQYF
TRBJ2-2 TRBV10-3 . TRBD2 TGTGCCATCACCGAGACTAGCGGTGCCTCGAGGACCGGGGAGCTGTTTTTT CAITETSGASRTGELFF
TRBJ2-5 TRBV7-9 . . TGTGCCAGCACCCGAGGCCAAGAGACCCAGTACTTC CASTRGQETQYF
TRBJ2-7 TRBV7-2 . . TGTGCCAGCAGCCCCCGGGCTAGCGCCGAGCAGTACTTC CASSPRASAEQYF
TRBJ2-7 TRBV10-3 . . TGTGCCATCAGTGAGTCCGGAGGGCTCGAGCAGTACTTC CAISESGGLEQYF
TRBJ2-7 TRBV6-1 . TRBD2 TGTGCCACCACAAAGGGGGCTAGCGGGGGCGCCGAGCAGTACTTC CATTKGASGGAEQYF
TRBJ2-2 TRBV19 few TRBD2 TGTGCCAGTAAGGCTAGCGGGGGAAAGAACACCGGGGAGCTGTTTTTT CASKASGGKNTGELFF
TRBJ1-2 TRBV6-5 . TRBD1 TGTGCCAGCAGTACCCGGACAGGGAGAGTAGATGGCTACACCTTC CASSTRTGRVDGYTF
TRBJ2-7 TRBV10-3 . . TGTGCCATCTCGAACATCTACGAGCAGTACTTC CAISNIYEQYF
TRBJ2-7 TRBV29-1 . . TGCAGCGTTGTTGGGACACTCACCTACGAGCAGTACTTC CSVVGTLTYEQYF
TRBJ1-4 TRBV18 . . TGTGCCAGCTCACCTTCGGGGATTAATGAAAAACTGTTTTTT CASSPSGINEKLFF
TRBJ2-1 TRBV6-5 . TRBD1 TGTGCCACTTCTTTTGGGACAGGGGGCTTTAATGAGCAGTTCTTC CATSFGTGGFNEQFF
TRBJ2-5 TRBV2 . TRBD2 TGTGCCAGCAGGGCAGGACTAGCGGGAGTTGAGACCCAGTACTTC CASRAGLAGVETQYF
TRBJ2-5 TRBV30 few TRBD2 TGTGCCTGGGGGAGGGGTGAGACCCAGTACTTC CAWGRGETQYF
TRBJ2-7 TRBV5-4 . TRBD2 TGTGCCAGCAGCTTGTGGGGAGGGGCGAGCTCCTACGAGCAGTACTTC CASSLWGGASSYEQYF
TRBJ2-5 TRBV5-6 . TRBD2 TGTGCCAGCAGCTCCCCGGGACTAGCGGGAGGGCTTGAAGAGACCCAGTACTTC CASSSPGLAGGLEETQYF
TRBJ2-2 TRBV4-3 . TRBD2 TGCGCCAGCAGCGCACTAGCGGGAGCGATCACCGGGGAGCTGTTTTTT CASSALAGAITGELFF
TRBJ1-2 TRBV11-2 once TRBD1 TGTGCCAGCAGCTTAAGGCCCCCCTCGGGACAGGGAGGGAGTGGCTACACCTTC CASSLRPPSGQGGSGYTF
TRBJ2-1 TRBV30 . TRBD1 TGTGCCTGGAGTCAGGACAGGGAAAATGAGCAGTTCTTC CAWSQDRENEQFF
TRBJ2-3 TRBV9 once TRBD2 TGTGCCAGCAGCGTCACTAAAGGGGCTAGCGGGGGCGCAGATACGCAGTATTTT CASSVTKGASGGADTQYF
TRBJ2-1 TRBV10-3 . . TGTGCCATCAGTGACGCGACTACCCTTGAGCAGTTCTTC CAISDATTLEQFF